The sequence of this T cell receptor (beta chain) was determined in a study of somatic mutations in cytotoxic T cells in rheumatoid arthritis. Whole-study results and caveats: Healthy controls did not share the age-linked increase in CD8+ clonality seen in rheumatoid arthritis patients.

On this clone: Its target is unknown.

This CDR3 has 12 amino acids. V was trimmed by 5 bases and J by 5 bases, leaving 9 bases between them. Germline V gene lookup returns CDR1 SEHNR and CDR2 FQNEAQ (reference sequence). How the authors handled the data: The authors compared patient CD8+ clones larger than 1% against published virus-specific TCRB sequences. Only a few of these clones matched. Using immunoSEQ multiplex PCR, the repertoire was profiled, and TCRdb retains in-frame clones only, with some absent. The V and J calls and the clone size are those of that table, but D and trimming were determined from the DNA. The top ten hold around 5% of the sample, which has roughly 16,000 clones, about 74% seen once.

The sequence came from an adult with rheumatoid arthritis. Sequenced input: CD8+ T cells sorted from blood. This rearrangement joins TRBV7-9 to TRBJ1-2; D gene uncertain. CDR3 nucleotide sequence: TGTGCCAGCAGCGCTACGGGGTATGGCTACACCTTC. Amino acid sequence: CASSATGYGYTF.